The present T cell receptor beta chain was sequenced within a study of cytomegalovirus exposure and HLA in healthy donors. General observations from the study: A reported reduction in N-insertions relative to the roughly 640-donor mean was seen in an Asian-associated ancestry cluster in a later analysis. With later analysis, a missense DCLRE1C variant became linked to TCR beta V- and J-gene trimming.

In the PCR, 60 Vbeta and 13 Jbeta primers were used. Per the study methods: A later analysis tallied some 80 million unique TCR beta chains, about 12 million of them shared. This table comes from immunoSEQ multiplex PCR, and its TCRdb copy is limited to in-frame clones, with some not included. That table furnishes V, J and clone size, whereas the DNA furnished D and trimming. This sample yields approximately 76,000 clones, of which around 80% are seen a single time; 2% to 3% belongs to the top ten. Germline V lookup: CDR1 SGHTA, CDR2 FQGNSA. The CDR3 contains 15 residues. The V end lost 2 bases, the J end lost 5 bases, and 13 bases lay between the germline ends. Of note for this clone: The antigen is undetermined.

Donors in the study were healthy people who gave bone marrow. Input material: PBMCs. The chain joins TRBV7-2 to TRBJ2-1; D perhaps matches TRBD2 (6 bases). The TCR comes from a man aged 25 to 45 in good health and CMV-seronegative. The CDR3 loop reads CASSLRGRTDNEQFF. The CDR3 bases are TGTGCCAGCAGCTTACGGGGGAGGACCGACAATGAGCAGTTCTTC.